This T cell receptor (beta chain) appears in the sequencing data of a study of a mutant IDH1 vaccine in newly diagnosed glioma. As for the study in general: V12 fell at week 35 and V13, the study end, at week 47.

For this clone: Its target is unknown.

J was trimmed by 8 bases and V by 6 bases; bases with no gene match: 9. Per the germline V gene, CDR1 is SQVTM and CDR2 is ANQGSEA. The CDR3 covers 12 residues. The assay was immunoSEQ multiplex PCR, and TCRdb's table has in-frame clones only and misses some. The profile shows about 40,000 clones, about 83% of them singletons. Stated time point: week 35, safety follow-up. Each vaccine dose was 300 ug of mutant IDH1 20-mer peptide, with topical imiquimod. Sequenced here: PBMCs, sampled from a glioma patient whose treatment included an IDH1 peptide vaccine. The chain joins TRBV29-1 to TRBJ2-7; TRBD1 matches 8 bases. The receptor was derived from a woman aged 45-59 years with glioma. The CDR3 loop is CSVAGTGYKQYF. CDR3 sequence (DNA): TGCAGCGTCGCCGGGACAGGATACAAGCAGTACTTC.